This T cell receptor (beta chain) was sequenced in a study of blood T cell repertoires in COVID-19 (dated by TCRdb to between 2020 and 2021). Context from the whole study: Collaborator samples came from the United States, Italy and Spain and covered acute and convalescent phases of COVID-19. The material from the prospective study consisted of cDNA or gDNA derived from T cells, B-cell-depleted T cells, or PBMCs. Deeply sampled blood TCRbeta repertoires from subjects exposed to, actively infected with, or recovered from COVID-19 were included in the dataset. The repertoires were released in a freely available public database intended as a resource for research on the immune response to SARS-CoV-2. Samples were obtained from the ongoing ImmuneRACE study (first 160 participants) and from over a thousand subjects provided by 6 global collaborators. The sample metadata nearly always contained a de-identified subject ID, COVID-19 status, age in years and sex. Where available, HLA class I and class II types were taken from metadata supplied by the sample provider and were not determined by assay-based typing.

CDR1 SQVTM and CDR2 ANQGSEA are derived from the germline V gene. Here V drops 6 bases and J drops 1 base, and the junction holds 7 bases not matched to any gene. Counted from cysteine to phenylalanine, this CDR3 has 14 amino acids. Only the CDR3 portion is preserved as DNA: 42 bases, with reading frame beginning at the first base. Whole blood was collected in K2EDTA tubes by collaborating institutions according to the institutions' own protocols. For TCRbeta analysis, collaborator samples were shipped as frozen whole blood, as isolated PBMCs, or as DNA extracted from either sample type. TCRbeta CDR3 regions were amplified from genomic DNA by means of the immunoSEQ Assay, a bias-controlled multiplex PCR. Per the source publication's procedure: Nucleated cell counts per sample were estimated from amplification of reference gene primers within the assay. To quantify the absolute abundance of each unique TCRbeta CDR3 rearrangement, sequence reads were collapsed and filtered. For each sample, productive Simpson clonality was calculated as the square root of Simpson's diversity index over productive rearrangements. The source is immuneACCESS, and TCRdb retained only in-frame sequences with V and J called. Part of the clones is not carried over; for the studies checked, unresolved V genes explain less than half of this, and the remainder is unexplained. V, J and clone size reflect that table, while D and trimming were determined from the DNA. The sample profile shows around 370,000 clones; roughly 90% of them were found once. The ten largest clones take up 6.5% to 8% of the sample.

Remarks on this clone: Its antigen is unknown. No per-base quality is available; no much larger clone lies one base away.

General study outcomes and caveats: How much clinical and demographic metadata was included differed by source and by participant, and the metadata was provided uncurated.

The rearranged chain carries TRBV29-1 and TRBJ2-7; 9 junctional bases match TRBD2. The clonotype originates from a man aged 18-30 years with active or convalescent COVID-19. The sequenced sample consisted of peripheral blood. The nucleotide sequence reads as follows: TGCAGCGTCGGCATGGGACTAGCATCCTACGAGCAGTACTTC. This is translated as CSVGMGLASYEQYF.